This TCR beta chain was captured in a study of T cell changes during pregnancy in multiple sclerosis. Generated by immunoSEQ multiplex PCR, the TCRdb table keeps only in-frame clones and is missing some. The sample carries tens of thousands of clones, about nine tenths recorded once. Sample: peripheral blood, taken in the third trimester of pregnancy. The sequence derives from a female donor with multiple sclerosis, enrolled in a pregnancy study.

CDR3 sequence: CSVPAYEQYF. For the CDR3, the DNA is TGCAGCGTTCCAGCCTACGAGCAGTACTTC. The V gene is TRBV29-1, the J gene TRBJ2-7; D gene ambiguous. Trimming took 5 bases from V and 2 from J, leaving 4 bases between them. Germline V gene lookup returns CDR1 SQVTM and CDR2 ANQGSEA. The CDR3 is 10 amino acids.